These 16 T cell receptor beta chains share one sample of origin, sequenced in a study of early stage breast cancer tumors. Repertoires were generated with immunoSEQ multiplex PCR, while TCRdb's copy carries only in-frame clones and drops some. The table shows about 69,000 clones, with more than 70% occurring only once. Input material: blood. Receptors were obtained from a person in their 40s with breast cancer.

This chain links TRBV9 with TRBJ2-7; D may be TRBD2 (6 bases). Germline V gives CDR1 SGDLS, CDR2 YYNGEE. V was cut by 0 bases and J by 1 base, with 14 bases left in between. This CDR3 spans 16 amino acids. CDR3 region: CASSVGPGDGSYEQYF. The CDR3, as DNA: TGTGCCAGCAGCGTAGGGCCGGGAGATGGGTCCTACGAGCAGTACTTC.

The chain employs TRBV6-5 and TRBJ1-5, with D unresolved. Germline assignment: CDR1 MNHEY and CDR2 SVGAGI. V lost 4 bases and J lost 1, with 8 bases in between. This CDR3 has 14 amino acids. The CDR3 region is CASSSRSSNQPQHF. The CDR3 region has the DNA TGTGCCAGCAGTTCAAGGAGCAGCAATCAGCCCCAGCATTTT.

In this sample, this clone turned up once. The CDR3 coding sequence is TGTGCCAGCAGCCCACGGACTAGCGGTGAGCAGTTCTTC. As protein: CASSPRTSGEQFF. The chain has TRBV7-4 and TRBJ2-1, with 10 bases identical to TRBD2. Germline values: CDR1 SGHVT, CDR2 SQSDAQ. Trimming took 5 bases from V and 9 from J; bases not matched to a gene: 4. This CDR3 has 13 residues.

V usage is TRBV28 and J usage is TRBJ2-7; 8 nucleotides line up with TRBD1. The CDR3 contains 13 residues. Germline V gene lookup returns CDR1 MDHEN and CDR2 SYDVKM. Trimming removed 6 bases from V and 6 bases from J; junction bases left unmatched: 7. Here the CDR3 reads CASSRDRNGEQYF. In DNA, the CDR3 is TGTGCCAGCAGCCGGGACAGGAATGGCGAGCAGTACTTC. The full variable domain, completed using reference TRBV28 and TRBJ2-7, is DVKVTQSSRYLVKRTGEKVFLECVQDMDHENMFWYRQDPGLGLRLIYFSYDVKMKEKGDIPEGYSVSREKKERFSLILESASTNQTSMYLCASSRDRNGEQYFGPGTRLTVT.

With regard to this clone: The identical CDR3 is also encoded by other nucleotide sequences in the sample. The chain recombines TRBV2 with TRBJ2-7; 7 positions match TRBD1. The junction had 2 bases not matched to a gene; V was cut back by 11 bases and J by 4 bases. The CDR3 runs 10 residues. Germline loops: CDR1 SNHLY, CDR2 FYNNEI. The CDR3 nucleotides are TGTGCCTCCAGGGGGTACGAGCAGTACTTC. This translates into CASRGYEQYF.

This sequence joins TRBV7-9 and TRBJ2-7; a weak D match, TRBD1 (6 bases). CDR3 length: 15 amino acids. Germline V gene sequence: CDR1 SEHNR, CDR2 FQNEAQ (reference sequence). V was shortened by 4 bases and J by 2 bases, with 15 bases between the two germline ends. CDR3 in amino acids: CASSSLRGIPYEQYF. Here the CDR3 DNA reads TGTGCCAGCAGCTCCCTCAGGGGCATCCCCTACGAGCAGTACTTC.

The chain carries TRBV18 and TRBJ1-4, with D tentatively TRBD1 (5 bases). The CDR3 has 13 residues. Per germline, CDR1 KGHSH and CDR2 LQKENI. Trimming took off 8 bases at V and 5 bases at J, with 12 bases between the two ends. The CDR3: CASGTTENEKLFF. The CDR3 bases are TGTGCCAGCGGAACGACAGAGAATGAAAAACTGTTTTTT. The whole variable domain, remainder taken from reference TRBV18 and TRBJ1-4, is NAGVMQNPRHLVRRRGQEARLRCSPMKGHSHVYWYRQLPEEGLKFMVYLQKENIIDESGMPKERFSAEFPKEGPSILRIQQVVRGDSAAYFCASGTTENEKLFFGSGTQLSVL.

The chain is built from TRBV5-1 and TRBJ1-2; D may be TRBD1 (5 bases). CDR1 and CDR2 from the germline V gene are SGHRS and YFSETQ. Deletions cut 1 base from V and 6 bases from J, with 10 bases between. The CDR3 is 13 amino acids. The CDR3 DNA sequence: TGCGCCAGCAGCTTGATAGGGGAAGATGGCTACACCTTC. It specifies CASSLIGEDGYTF.

The chain joins TRBV11-2 to TRBJ2-2, with a weak D call TRBD2 (5 bases). V dropped 6 bases and J dropped 3 bases, with 11 bases sitting between them. Germline lookup yields CDR1 SGHAT and CDR2 FQNNGV. The CDR3 sequence is 14 residues long. The CDR3, as DNA: TGTGCCAGCAGGGAGCGGACCTACACCGGGGAGCTGTTTTTT. This encodes CASRERTYTGELFF.

This rearrangement joins TRBV27 to TRBJ2-1, with 10 bases aligning to TRBD2. Germline V gives CDR1 MNHEY, CDR2 SMNVEV (reference sequence). With 8 bases clipped from V and 5 bases from J, the junction kept 3 bases outside the gene matches. CDR3 length equals 13 residues. The CDR3 region has the DNA TGTGCCAGCGGGACTAGCGCTAACAATGAGCAGTTCTTC. Translated, it gives CASGTSANNEQFF.

V gene TRBV28 combines with J gene TRBJ2-1; 9 bases agree with TRBD1. V lost 5 bases and J lost 9; bases outside the gene matches: 11. CDR1 and CDR2 from the germline V gene are MDHEN and SYDVKM. This CDR3 is 15 amino acids long. CDR3 protein: CASSPTGGIYGEQFF. CDR3 in DNA: TGTGCCAGCAGTCCTACAGGGGGCATATATGGTGAGCAGTTCTTC.

The CDR3 reads CASSSTLPRRGRHGYTF. CDR3 in DNA: TGTGCCAGCAGCTCAACACTCCCCCGCCGGGGGCGGCATGGCTACACCTTC. This chain uses TRBV7-3 with TRBJ1-2, with D tentatively TRBD1 (6 bases). Trimming left V 4 bases short and J 6 bases short, with 24 bases between. The germline V gene encodes CDR1 SGHTA and CDR2 FQGTGA. The length of the CDR3 is 17 residues.

V and J are TRBV9 and TRBJ2-3; 10 positions agree with TRBD2. The CDR3 is 16 residues long. V lost 3 bases, J lost 0 bases, and 4 bases stayed unmatched. Germline V gene data show CDR1 as SGDLS and CDR2 as YYNGEE. The CDR3: CASSEGAGGSTDTQYF. In DNA, the CDR3 is TGTGCCAGCAGCGAGGGAGCGGGAGGGAGCACAGATACGCAGTATTTT. Combining the CDR3 with reference TRBV9 and TRBJ2-3 gives the whole variable domain DSGVTQTPKHLITATGQRVTLRCSPRSGDLSVYWYQQSLDQGLQFLIQYYNGEERAKGNILERFSAQQFPDLHSELNLSSLELGDSALYFCASSEGAGGSTDTQYFGPGTRLTVL.

The chain combines TRBV28 with TRBJ1-2; D perhaps matches TRBD1 (6 bases). This CDR3 has 17 amino acids. Trimming shortened V by 4 bases and J by 2 bases, and 20 bases separated the two germline ends. The germline CDR1 and CDR2 sequences are MDHEN and SYDVKM. Written as DNA, the CDR3 is TGTGCCAGCAGTTCACCCCGATGGGGGGGGCTAAACTATGGCTACACCTTC. It specifies CASSSPRWGGLNYGYTF.

V is TRBV30 and J is TRBJ2-3; TRBD1 matches at 7 bases. Germline lookup yields CDR1 GTSNPN and CDR2 SVGIG (reference sequence). The CDR3 spans 13 residues. The V and J ends lost 7 bases and 2 bases, in that order; junction bases with no gene match: 6. The DNA for the CDR3 is TGTGCCTCCTCGCAGGGGGTCACAGATACGCAGTATTTT. Translation: CASSQGVTDTQYF.

Notes on this clone: At one of its ends the junction is not consistent with the germline gene, which may arise from a read error. The J gene is TRBJ2-1, the V gene TRBV6-6, with 8 bases that match TRBD2. Germline CDR1 MNHNY, CDR2 SVGAGI (reference sequence). The CDR3 covers 16 residues. This CDR3 is CASSYSSGTSNNEQFF. The DNA for the CDR3 is TGTGCCAGCAGTTACTCTAGCGGGACCTCCAACAATGAGCAGTTCTTC.